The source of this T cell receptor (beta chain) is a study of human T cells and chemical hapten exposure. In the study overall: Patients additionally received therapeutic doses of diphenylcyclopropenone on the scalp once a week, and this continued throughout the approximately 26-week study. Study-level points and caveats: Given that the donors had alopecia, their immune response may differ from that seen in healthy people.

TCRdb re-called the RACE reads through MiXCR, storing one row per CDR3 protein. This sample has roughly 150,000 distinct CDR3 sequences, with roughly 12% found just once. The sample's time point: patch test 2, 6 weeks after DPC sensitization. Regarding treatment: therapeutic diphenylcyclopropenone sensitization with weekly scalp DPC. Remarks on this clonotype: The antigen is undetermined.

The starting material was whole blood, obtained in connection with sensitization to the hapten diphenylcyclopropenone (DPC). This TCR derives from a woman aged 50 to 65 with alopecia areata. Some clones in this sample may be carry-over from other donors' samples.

The CDR3 DNA reads as TGTGCCAGCAACATCGGACAGGGGTCTTCCGAGCAGTACTTC. Its protein is CASNIGQGSSEQYF. The chain joins TRBV28 to TRBJ2-7; 9 nucleotides align to TRBD1. V gave up 7 bases and J gave up 6 bases; unmatched junction bases: 10. Germline CDR1 MDHEN, CDR2 SYDVKM. The CDR3 covers 14 residues.